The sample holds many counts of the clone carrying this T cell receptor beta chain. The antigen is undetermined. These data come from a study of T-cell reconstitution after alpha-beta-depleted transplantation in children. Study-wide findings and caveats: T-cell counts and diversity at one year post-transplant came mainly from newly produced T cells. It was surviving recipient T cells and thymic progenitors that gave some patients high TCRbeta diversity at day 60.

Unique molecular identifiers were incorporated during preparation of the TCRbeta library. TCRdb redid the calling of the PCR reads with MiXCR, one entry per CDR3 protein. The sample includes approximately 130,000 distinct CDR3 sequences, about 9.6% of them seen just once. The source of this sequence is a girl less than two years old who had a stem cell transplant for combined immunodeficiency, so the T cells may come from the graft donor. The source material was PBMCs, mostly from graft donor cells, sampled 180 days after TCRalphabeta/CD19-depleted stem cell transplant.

The CDR3 nucleotides read TGCAGTGCCTACACCTCCGGGGAGACCCAGTACTTC. This encodes CSAYTSGETQYF. The V call is TRBV20-1, the J call TRBJ2-5, with D uncertain. The CDR3 sequence is 12 residues long. V dropped 6 bases and J dropped 5 bases, with 13 bases sitting between them. Germline V CDR1 and CDR2: DFQATT, SNEGSKA (reference sequence).